Listed below are T cell receptor beta chains from one sample, sequenced in a study of blood T cells in healthy people across ages. TCRdb processed the 5' RACE reads anew with MiXCR; each CDR3 protein has one entry. The sample holds around 900,000 distinct CDR3 sequences, 51% seen once. Sequencing used blood. All receptors derive from a woman in her fifties or sixties in good health. The conserved cysteine and the conserved F or W are not part of the CDR3 here. D genes are given only for firm matches.

TRBV5-1,TRBD1,TRBJ2-1,ASSPGQGGAGEQF
TRBV7-9,.,TRBJ2-2,ASSPGPTGELF
TRBV3-1,.,TRBJ1-2,ASSQDWAATAGGYT
TRBV12-1,.,TRBJ1-2,ASSFAVTGHPYGYT
TRBV4-3,TRBD2,TRBJ2-3,ASSQDLLAGGRTQY
TRBV20-1,.,TRBJ1-2,SARDQGTYYGYT
TRBV29-1,.,TRBJ1-2,SVLRSGAGGSYT
TRBV9,TRBD1,TRBJ1-4,ASSAIPGQAEKLF
TRBV5-1,TRBD1,TRBJ2-5,ASSLNPGDRRETQY
TRBV14,.,.,ASSLGTLPYEQY
TRBV6-2/TRBV6-3,TRBD2,.,ASSYSGGEVIEQY
TRBV28,TRBD1,TRBJ2-7,ASSSDRGLSYEQY
TRBV19,.,TRBJ2-7,ASSITPGITYEQY
TRBV20-1,.,TRBJ2-1,SASQGEQF
TRBV10-3,.,TRBJ2-7,AISGAQGSSEQY
TRBV5-4,.,TRBJ2-2,ASSLADGELF
TRBV12-3/TRBV12-4,TRBD2,TRBJ2-7,ASSAPSGRFNEQY
TRBV20-1,.,TRBJ1-2,SARDSWANYGYT
TRBV7-9,TRBD1,TRBJ1-5,ASRTGDQPQH
TRBV5-8,.,TRBJ1-4,ASSLRGVDEKLF
TRBV29-1,.,TRBJ1-2,SARDMRGYT
TRBV21-1,.,.,ASSKVNAGTGVCEQY
TRBV6-4,.,TRBJ2-3,ASSGGSGYTDTQY
TRBV13,TRBD2,TRBJ2-1,ASSTEGLGKF
TRBV28,.,TRBJ2-3,ASRPVRPITDTQY
TRBV7-9,TRBD2,TRBJ2-3,ASSAGLVLSTDTQY
TRBV20-1,.,.,SAKVSSYNEQY